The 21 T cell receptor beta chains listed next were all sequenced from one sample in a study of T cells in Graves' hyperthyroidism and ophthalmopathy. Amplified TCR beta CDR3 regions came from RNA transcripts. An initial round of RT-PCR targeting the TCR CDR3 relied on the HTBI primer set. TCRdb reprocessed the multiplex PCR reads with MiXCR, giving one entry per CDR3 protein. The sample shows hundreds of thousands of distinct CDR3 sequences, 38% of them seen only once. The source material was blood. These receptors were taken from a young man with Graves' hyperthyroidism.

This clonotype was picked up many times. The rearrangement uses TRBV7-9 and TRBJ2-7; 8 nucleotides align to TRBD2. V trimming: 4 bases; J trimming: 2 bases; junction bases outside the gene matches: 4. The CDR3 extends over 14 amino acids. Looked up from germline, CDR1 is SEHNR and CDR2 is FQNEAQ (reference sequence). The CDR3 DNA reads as TGTGCCAGCAGCTCGCCGGGACTAGCCTACGAGCAGTACTTC. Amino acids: CASSSPGLAYEQYF.

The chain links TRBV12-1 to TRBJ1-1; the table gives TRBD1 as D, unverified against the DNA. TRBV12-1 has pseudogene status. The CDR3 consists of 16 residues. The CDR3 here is CASSFWTGASGTEAFF. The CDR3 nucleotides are TGTGCCAGCAGCTTTTGGACAGGGGCAAGTGGCACTGAAGCTTTCTTT.

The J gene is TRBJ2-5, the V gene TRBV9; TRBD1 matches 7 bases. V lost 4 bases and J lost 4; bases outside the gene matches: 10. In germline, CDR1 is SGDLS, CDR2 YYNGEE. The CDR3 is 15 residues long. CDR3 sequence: CASSQAYRDRETQYF. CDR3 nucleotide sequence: TGTGCCAGCAGCCAAGCGTATCGGGACAGAGAGACCCAGTACTTC.

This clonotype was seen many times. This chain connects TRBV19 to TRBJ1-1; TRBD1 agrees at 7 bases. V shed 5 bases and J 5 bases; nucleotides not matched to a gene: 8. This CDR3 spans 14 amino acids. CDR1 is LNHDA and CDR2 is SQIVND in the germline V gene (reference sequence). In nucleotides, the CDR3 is TGTGCCAGTAGTTTGTGGGACAGAGATACTGAAGCTTTCTTT. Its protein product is CASSLWDRDTEAFF. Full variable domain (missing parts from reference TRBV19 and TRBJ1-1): DGGITQSPKYLFRKEGQNVTLSCEQNLNHDAMYWYRQDPGQGLRLIYYSQIVNDFQKGDIAEGYSVSREKKESFPLTVTSAQKNPTAFYLCASSLWDRDTEAFFGQGTRLTVV.

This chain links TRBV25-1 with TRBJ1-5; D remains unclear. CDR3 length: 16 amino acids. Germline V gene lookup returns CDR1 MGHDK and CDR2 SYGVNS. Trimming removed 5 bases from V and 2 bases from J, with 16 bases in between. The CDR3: CASSSQWGTCNQPQHF. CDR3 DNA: TGTGCCAGCAGTTCCCAGTGGGGAACCTGCAATCAGCCCCAGCATTTT.

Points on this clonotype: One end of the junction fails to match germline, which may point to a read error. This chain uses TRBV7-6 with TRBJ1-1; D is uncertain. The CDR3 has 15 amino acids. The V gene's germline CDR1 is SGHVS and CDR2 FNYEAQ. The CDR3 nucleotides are TGTGCCAGCAGCTTTAACCAGGAGCAGAACATTGAAGCTTTCTTT. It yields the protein CASSFNQEQNIEAFF.

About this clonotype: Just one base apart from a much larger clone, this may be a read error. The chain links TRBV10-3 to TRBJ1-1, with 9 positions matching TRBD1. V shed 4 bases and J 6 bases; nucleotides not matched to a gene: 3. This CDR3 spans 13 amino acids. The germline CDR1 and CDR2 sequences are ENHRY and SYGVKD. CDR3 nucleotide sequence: TGTGCCATCAGTGGACAGGGGGAGCCTGAAGCTTTCTTT. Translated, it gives CAISGQGEPEAFF.

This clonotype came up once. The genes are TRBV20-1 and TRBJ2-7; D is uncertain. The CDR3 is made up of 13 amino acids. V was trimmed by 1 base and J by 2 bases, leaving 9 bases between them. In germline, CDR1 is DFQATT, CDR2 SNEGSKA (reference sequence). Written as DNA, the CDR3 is TGCAGTGCTAGAGTCTACGGAACCTACGAGCAGTACTTC. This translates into CSARVYGTYEQYF.

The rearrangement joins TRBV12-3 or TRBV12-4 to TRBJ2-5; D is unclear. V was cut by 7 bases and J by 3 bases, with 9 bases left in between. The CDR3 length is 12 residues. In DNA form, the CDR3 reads TGTGCCAGCATAGGCAGAGAAGAGACCCAGTACTTC. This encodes CASIGREETQYF.

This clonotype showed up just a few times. This CDR3 reads CASSEATGYTF. In DNA, the CDR3 is TGTGCCAGCAGTGAAGCCACTGGCTACACCTTC. This sequence joins TRBV2 and TRBJ1-2; D is unclear. The germline V and J ends were trimmed by 0 bases and 7 bases, with 3 bases remaining between them. CDR3 length: 11 amino acids. CDR1 is SNHLY and CDR2 is FYNNEI in the germline V gene. The whole variable domain, remainder taken from reference TRBV2 and TRBJ1-2, is EPEVTQTPSHQVTQMGQEVILRCVPISNHLYFYWYRQILGQKVEFLVSFYNNEISEKSEIFDDQFSVERPDGSNFTLKIRSTKLEDSAMYFCASSEATGYTFGSGTRLTVV.

The CDR3 loop is CASSPAGGGDQPQHF. CDR3 nucleotide sequence: TGTGCCAGTAGTCCCGCCGGGGGTGGAGATCAGCCCCAGCATTTT. V and J are TRBV19 and TRBJ1-5, with D tentatively TRBD1 (5 bases). The CDR3 is 15 residues long. In germline, CDR1 is LNHDA, CDR2 SQIVND (reference sequence). V lost 5 bases to trimming and J lost 5 bases, with 16 bases between them.

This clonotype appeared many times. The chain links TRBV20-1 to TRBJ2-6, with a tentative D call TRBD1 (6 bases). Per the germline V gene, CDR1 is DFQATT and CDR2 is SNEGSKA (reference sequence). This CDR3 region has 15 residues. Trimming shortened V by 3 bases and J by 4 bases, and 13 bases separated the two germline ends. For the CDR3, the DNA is TGCAGTGCTAGGGATAACAGGGACGGGGCCAACGTCCTGACTTTC. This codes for CSARDNRDGANVLTF.

CDR3 sequence reads: CASTLLAGGDNEQFF. In DNA, the CDR3 is TGTGCCAGCACACTACTAGCGGGAGGGGACAATGAGCAGTTCTTC. The V gene is TRBV5-2, the J gene TRBJ2-1; the table assigns TRBD2, which was not confirmed against the DNA. TRBV5-2 is annotated as a pseudogene. The CDR3 is made up of 15 amino acids.

The CDR3 sequence is CASSLAGGNTGEQYF. Written as DNA, the CDR3 is TGTGCCAGCAGCTTGGCGGGGGGGAACACCGGGGAGCAGTACTTC. The rearrangement joins TRBV7-6 to TRBJ2-7, with 9 bases matching TRBD2. Trimming removed 3 bases from V and 7 bases from J; junction bases left unmatched: 10. The CDR3 is 15 amino acids. Germline V lookup: CDR1 SGHVS, CDR2 FNYEAQ.

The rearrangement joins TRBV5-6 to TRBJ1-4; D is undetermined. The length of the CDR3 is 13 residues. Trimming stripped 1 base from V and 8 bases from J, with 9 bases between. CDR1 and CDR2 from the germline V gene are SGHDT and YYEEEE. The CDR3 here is CASSLSRFEKLFF. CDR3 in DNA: TGTGCCAGCAGCTTGTCCAGGTTCGAAAAACTGTTTTTT.

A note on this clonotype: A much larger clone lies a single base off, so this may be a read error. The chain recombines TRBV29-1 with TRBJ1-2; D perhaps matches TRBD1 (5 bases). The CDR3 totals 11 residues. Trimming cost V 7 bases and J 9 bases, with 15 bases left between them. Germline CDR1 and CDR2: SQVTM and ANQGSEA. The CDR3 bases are TGCAGCGGGGGGGAGACTTATAGCTACACCTTC. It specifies CSGGETYSYTF.

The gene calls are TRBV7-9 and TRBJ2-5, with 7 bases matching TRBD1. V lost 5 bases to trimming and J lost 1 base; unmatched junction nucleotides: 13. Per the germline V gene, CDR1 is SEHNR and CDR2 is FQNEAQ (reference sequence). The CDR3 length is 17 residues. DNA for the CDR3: TGTGCCAGCAGCCACCCCCGGCGACAGGGTCCCCAAGAGACCCAGTACTTC. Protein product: CASSHPRRQGPQETQYF. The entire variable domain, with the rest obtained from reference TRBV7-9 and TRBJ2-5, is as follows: DTGVSQNPRHKITKRGQNVTFRCDPISEHNRLYWYRQTLGQGPEFLTYFQNEAQLEKSRLLSDRFSAERPKGSFSTLEIQRTEQGDSAMYLCASSHPRRQGPQETQYFGPGTRLLVL.

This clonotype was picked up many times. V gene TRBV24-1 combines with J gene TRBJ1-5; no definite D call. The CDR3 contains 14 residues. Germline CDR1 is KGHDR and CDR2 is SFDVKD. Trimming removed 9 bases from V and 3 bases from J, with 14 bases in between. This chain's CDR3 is CATSVAGLNQPQHF. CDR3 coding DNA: TGTGCCACCTCAGTGGCCGGGCTCAATCAGCCCCAGCATTTT.

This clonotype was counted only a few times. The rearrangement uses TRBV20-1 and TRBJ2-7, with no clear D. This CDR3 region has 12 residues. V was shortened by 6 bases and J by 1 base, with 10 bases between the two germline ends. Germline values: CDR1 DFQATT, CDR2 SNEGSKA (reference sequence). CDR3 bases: TGCAGTGCCGTGGGTCCTTCCTACGAGCAGTACTTC. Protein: CSAVGPSYEQYF.

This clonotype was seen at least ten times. CDR3 protein: CASSETSGSYTF. The CDR3 DNA is TGTGCCAGCAGTGAAACTTCAGGATCCTACACCTTC. This chain links TRBV2 with TRBJ1-2; D gene uncertain. CDR3 size: 12 residues. Germline-derived CDR1 and CDR2 are SNHLY and FYNNEI. Deletions cut 2 bases from V and 10 bases from J, with 11 bases between.

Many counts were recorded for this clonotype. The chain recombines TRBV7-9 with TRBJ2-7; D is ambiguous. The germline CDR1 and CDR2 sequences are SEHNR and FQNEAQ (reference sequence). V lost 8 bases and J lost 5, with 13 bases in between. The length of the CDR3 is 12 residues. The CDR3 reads CASGNDWNEQYF. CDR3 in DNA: TGTGCCAGCGGGAACGATTGGAACGAGCAGTACTTC. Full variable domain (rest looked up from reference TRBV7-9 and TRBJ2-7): DTGVSQNPRHKITKRGQNVTFRCDPISEHNRLYWYRQTLGQGPEFLTYFQNEAQLEKSRLLSDRFSAERPKGSFSTLEIQRTEQGDSAMYLCASGNDWNEQYFGPGTRLTVT.